The present T cell receptor (beta chain) was sequenced within a study of shared clonotypes between healthy human individuals. Study results and caveats: Sharing across four donors was seen in 4% to 5% of naive CD4 clonotypes. Larger richness was generally estimated for naive than memory subsets.

Together with CD45RO+ cells, CCR7-negative CD45RA+ TemRA cells were included in CD8 memory. Measured with immunoSEQ multiplex PCR; TCRdb has only the in-frame clones, and not every one. The sample lists 100,000 to 130,000 clones, over 65% occurring once. Note on this clone: Its matching antigen is unknown.

The sample taken for sequencing was memory CD8+ T cells sorted from blood. Subset meaning: CD45RO+ cells pooled with CCR7-negative TemRA cells. This clonotype was obtained from a woman aged 25-40 years in good health.

CDR3 region: CASSLRVASSEQYF. As DNA, the CDR3 is TGCGCCAGCAGCCTCCGGGTAGCTTCTAGCGAGCAGTACTTC. The chain links TRBV5-1 to TRBJ2-7; no reliable D call. Germline lookup yields CDR1 SGHRS and CDR2 YFSETQ. The CDR3 sequence is 14 residues long. The ends were cut back, 4 bases at V and 6 bases at J, with 17 bases in the middle.